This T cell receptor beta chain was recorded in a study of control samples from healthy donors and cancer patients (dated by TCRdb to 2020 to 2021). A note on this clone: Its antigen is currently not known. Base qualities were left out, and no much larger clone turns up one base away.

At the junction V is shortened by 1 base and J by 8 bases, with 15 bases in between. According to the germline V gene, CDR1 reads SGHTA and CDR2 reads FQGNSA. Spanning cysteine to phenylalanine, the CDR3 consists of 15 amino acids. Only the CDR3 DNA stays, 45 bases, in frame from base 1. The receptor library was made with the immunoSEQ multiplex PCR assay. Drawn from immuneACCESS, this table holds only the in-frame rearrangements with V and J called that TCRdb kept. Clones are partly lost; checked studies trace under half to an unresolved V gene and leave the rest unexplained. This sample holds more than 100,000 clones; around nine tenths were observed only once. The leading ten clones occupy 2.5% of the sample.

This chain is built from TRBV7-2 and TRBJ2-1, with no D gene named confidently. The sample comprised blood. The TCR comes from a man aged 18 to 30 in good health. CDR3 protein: CASSLDTGRIDEQFF. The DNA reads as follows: TGTGCCAGCAGCTTAGACACTGGCCGAATAGATGAGCAGTTCTTC.